Shown below are 2 T cell receptor beta chains from a single sample sequenced in a study of blood T cell repertoires in COVID-19. The table came from immunoSEQ multiplex PCR; TCRdb's copy has only in-frame clones and leaves some out. The data show more than 350,000 clones, with about 90% seen just once and over 9.5% held by the top ten. The source material was peripheral blood. These receptors came from a woman in her thirties with COVID-19, enrolled during active disease.

The chain uses TRBV6-5 and TRBJ1-2; TRBD1 aligns across 9 bases. Per the germline V gene, CDR1 is MNHEY and CDR2 is SVGAGI. The CDR3 contains 14 residues. Trimming at V came to 6 bases and at J to 4 bases, leaving 6 bases not matched to a gene. CDR3 sequence reads: CASSRVQGAYGYTF. CDR3 nucleotide sequence: TGTGCCAGCAGCAGAGTACAGGGGGCCTATGGCTACACCTTC.

V usage is TRBV6-1 and J usage is TRBJ2-1, with D perhaps TRBD1 (6 bases). Germline-derived CDR1 and CDR2 are MNHNS and SASEGT. V was cut by 6 bases and J by 6 bases, with 9 bases left in between. The CDR3 length is 12 residues. CDR3 region: CASRQQGNEQFF. CDR3 coding DNA: TGTGCCAGCAGGCAACAGGGCAATGAGCAGTTCTTC.